The sequence of this T cell receptor beta chain was determined in a study of T cell repertoires and HLA-DP antigens. The data were produced by immunoSEQ multiplex PCR, yet TCRdb's version contains in-frame clones alone and is incomplete. The table includes about 73,000 clones, about four fifths detected once. Remarks on this clone: Its cognate antigen is unknown.

The CDR3 loop spans 14 amino acids. The V end was cut by 3 bases, the J end by 5 bases, with 11 bases between. Germline loops: CDR1 SGHNT, CDR2 YENEEA. What was sequenced was CD4+ T cells from PBMCs. This clonotype was obtained from a man between 60 and 75 years old in good health and CMV-seronegative. The chain uses TRBV11-3 and TRBJ2-1; D perhaps matches TRBD2 (6 bases). CDR3 nucleotides: TGTGCCAGCAGCTTTGGAGGGAGCCACAATGAGCAGTTCTTC. It translates to CASSFGGSHNEQFF.